One and the same sample provided the 5 T cell receptor beta chains below, sequenced in a study of blood T cell repertoires in COVID-19. Produced via immunoSEQ multiplex PCR; TCRdb's table is partial and in-frame only. The sample includes 81,000 or so clones, roughly 92% of them seen just once. Sequenced input: peripheral blood. Receptors originate from a woman in her sixties or seventies with active COVID-19.

This clone was seen a handful of times. V is TRBV27 and J is TRBJ1-1; 12 bases are a match to TRBD1. Trimming removed 4 bases from V and 1 base from J; junction bases left unmatched: 7. Per the germline V gene, CDR1 is MNHEY and CDR2 is SMNVEV (reference sequence). This CDR3 is built from 17 residues. The DNA of the CDR3 is TGTGCCAGCAGTTCCCCGGGACAGGGGGCCCGGAACACTGAAGCTTTCTTT. This codes for CASSSPGQGARNTEAFF.

This clone has more than one count but fewer than ten. The chain has TRBV6-1 and TRBJ1-5, with 8 bases lining up with TRBD1. Germline V CDR1 and CDR2: MNHNS, SASEGT. Losses at the gene ends were 4 bases for V and 2 bases for J; bases not matched to a gene: 7. The CDR3 spans 16 residues. CDR3 in DNA: TGTGCCAGCAGTGGTGACAGGGGTCAAGGCAATCAGCCCCAGCATTTT. Encoded protein: CASSGDRGQGNQPQHF.

V usage is TRBV6-1 and J usage is TRBJ2-7; 9 positions match TRBD1. The CDR3 is 18 residues long. Losses at the gene ends were 0 bases for V and 6 bases for J; bases not matched to a gene: 15. Per the germline V gene, CDR1 is MNHNS and CDR2 is SASEGT. CDR3 sequence reads: CASSEALFQEQGASEQYF. CDR3 sequence (DNA): TGTGCCAGCAGTGAAGCCTTATTCCAGGAACAGGGGGCTAGCGAGCAGTACTTC.

The chain links TRBV28 to TRBJ2-6; TRBD1 matches at 10 bases. This CDR3 contains 18 residues. V shed 6 bases and J 0 bases; nucleotides not matched to a gene: 8. Germline CDR1 and CDR2: MDHEN and SYDVKM. The CDR3 loop reads CASSSFGTGASGANVLTF. CDR3 DNA: TGTGCCAGCAGCTCATTCGGGACAGGGGCCTCTGGGGCCAACGTCCTGACTTTC.

The genes are TRBV18 and TRBJ1-2, with a weak D call TRBD1 (6 bases). Germline assignment: CDR1 KGHSH and CDR2 LQKENI. The CDR3 has 16 residues. With 1 base removed from V and 3 bases from J, the gap between germline ends came to 15 bases. CDR3 protein: CASSPLGDRSHYGYTF. The CDR3 bases are TGTGCCAGCTCACCACTGGGAGACAGGAGCCACTATGGCTACACCTTC.